Below, 12 T cell receptor beta chains from the same sample are listed, as sequenced in a study of blood T cell repertoires in COVID-19. Clones were read by immunoSEQ multiplex PCR, and TCRdb kept only the in-frame ones, dropping some. The table has approximately 220,000 clones, 80% to 90% seen once. What was sequenced was PBMCs or T cells enriched from blood (not recorded which). The receptors were gathered from a woman aged 40 to 50 who had been exposed to COVID-19.

This chain connects TRBV6-5 to TRBJ2-1; D not certain. The V gene lost 7 bases and the J gene lost 4 bases, with 5 bases spanning the gap. The germline gives CDR1 MNHEY, CDR2 SVGAGI. The CDR3 runs 11 residues. CDR3 coding DNA: TGTGCCAGCACCCTATACAATGAGCAGTTCTTC. Amino acid sequence: CASTLYNEQFF.

The chain uses TRBV20-1 and TRBJ2-7; D gene unclear. There are 11 residues in the CDR3. Per germline, CDR1 DFQATT and CDR2 SNEGSKA (reference sequence). V lost 5 bases, J lost 4 bases, and 9 bases lay in between. CDR3: CSAVAEYEQYF. DNA for the CDR3: TGCAGTGCTGTAGCTGAGTACGAGCAGTACTTC.

The rearrangement joins TRBV6-2 or TRBV6-3 to TRBJ2-1; 9 bases fit TRBD2. CDR1 MNHEY and CDR2 SVGEGT come from the germline V gene. The CDR3 loop spans 16 amino acids. V lost 7 bases to trimming and J lost 11 bases; unmatched junction nucleotides: 18. The CDR3: CASTPWMGRGGSKQFF. The CDR3 nucleotides are TGTGCCAGCACCCCCTGGATGGGGCGGGGGGGAAGTAAGCAGTTCTTC.

The chain combines TRBV28 with TRBJ1-6; D unresolved. Germline V lookup: CDR1 MDHEN, CDR2 SYDVKM. The ends were cut back, 4 bases at V and 10 bases at J, with 17 bases in the middle. The CDR3 spans 15 residues. In DNA form, the CDR3 reads TGTGCCAGCAGTTCACCTACCCCGCTCGGGTCACCCCTCCACTTT. Amino acids: CASSSPTPLGSPLHF. The complete variable domain, with remaining parts taken from reference TRBV28 and TRBJ1-6, reads DVKVTQSSRYLVKRTGEKVFLECVQDMDHENMFWYRQDPGLGLRLIYFSYDVKMKEKGDIPEGYSVSREKKERFSLILESASTNQTSMYLCASSSPTPLGSPLHFGNGTRLTVT.

This chain joins TRBV4-3 and TRBJ2-3, with 8 bases that match TRBD1. Trimming at V came to 4 bases and at J to 2 bases, leaving 5 bases not matched to a gene. Germline V gene lookup returns CDR1 LGHNA and CDR2 YSLEER. This CDR3 has 15 residues. The CDR3 nucleotides are TGCGCCAGCAGCCTGACAGGGGCCCCCACAGATACGCAGTATTTT. Translation gives CASSLTGAPTDTQYF.

The chain uses TRBV3-1 (or the pseudogene TRBV3-2) and TRBJ1-6; TRBD1 matches at 12 bases. The CDR3 has 17 amino acids. V trimming: 4 bases; J trimming: 10 bases; junction bases outside the gene matches: 11. The germline gives CDR1 LGHDT, CDR2 YNNKEL (reference sequence). CDR3 in amino acids: CASSRLRPGQGASPLHF. In DNA form, the CDR3 reads TGTGCCAGCAGCCGACTAAGACCGGGACAGGGGGCGTCACCCCTCCACTTT.

The chain recombines TRBV18 with TRBJ1-5, with D possibly TRBD1 on 6 matching bases. This CDR3 is built from 13 residues. V was trimmed by 3 bases and J by 4 bases, leaving 7 bases between them. CDR1 KGHSH and CDR2 LQKENI come from the germline V gene. The CDR3 region is CASSPGTNQPQHF. CDR3 DNA sequence: TGTGCCAGCTCACCTGGGACAAATCAGCCCCAGCATTTT.

The rearrangement links TRBV7-3 to TRBJ1-1, with D uncertain. V was trimmed by 4 bases and J by 1 base, leaving 7 bases between them. This CDR3 spans 13 amino acids. Germline values: CDR1 SGHTA, CDR2 FQGTGA. CDR3 residues: CASSYTENTEAFF. In DNA form, the CDR3 reads TGTGCCAGCAGCTATACAGAGAACACTGAAGCTTTCTTT.

The genes are TRBV7-2 and TRBJ1-2, with D perhaps matching TRBD1 (6 bases). The V gene lost 5 bases and the J gene lost 2 bases, with 12 bases spanning the gap. From germline, CDR1 is SGHTA and CDR2 FQGNSA. The CDR3 length is 14 residues. CDR3 bases: TGTGCCAGCAGCCTCGCGACAGGCAACTATGGCTACACCTTC. Translated, it gives CASSLATGNYGYTF. Complete variable domain (other parts from reference TRBV7-2 and TRBJ1-2): GAGVSQSPSNKVTEKGKDVELRCDPISGHTALYWYRQSLGQGLEFLIYFQGNSAPDKSGLPSDRFSAERTGGSVSTLTIQRTQQEDSAVYLCASSLATGNYGYTFGSGTRLTVV.

J is TRBJ1-4 and V is TRBV12-5; the D is unclear. Germline loops: CDR1 LGHNT, CDR2 FRNRAP. The CDR3 runs 14 residues. Trimming took off 5 bases at V and 8 bases at J, with 15 bases between the two ends. CDR3 residues: CASGTGPREEKLFF. CDR3 nucleotide sequence: TGTGCTAGTGGTACTGGACCGAGGGAGGAAAAACTGTTTTTT.

The chain couples TRBV3-1 (or the pseudogene TRBV3-2) to TRBJ1-5; maybe TRBD1 (6 bases). The CDR3 runs 18 residues. The germline V gene encodes CDR1 LGHDT and CDR2 YNNKEL (reference sequence). V lost 3 bases to trimming and J lost 0 bases, with 18 bases between them. In nucleotides, the CDR3 is TGTGCCAGCAGCCAGGCGAACAAGGGGGAATATAGCAATCAGCCCCAGCATTTT. Its protein product is CASSQANKGEYSNQPQHF.

The chain carries TRBV6-5 and TRBJ2-1, with 9 nucleotides matching TRBD2. Germline lookup yields CDR1 MNHEY and CDR2 SVGAGI. Losses at the gene ends were 8 bases for V and 7 bases for J; bases not matched to a gene: 9. The CDR3 runs to 14 residues. CDR3 in DNA: TGTGCCAGCGGAGGGGCGGGGGGGCAGAATGAGCAGTTCTTC. It is translated as CASGGAGGQNEQFF.